The 6 T cell receptor beta chains below were found in one sample sequenced in a study of regulatory T cells in long-lasting Graves disease. CDR3-region Arm-PCR and iRepertoire HTBI primers produced the TCR beta libraries. TCRdb passed the multiplex PCR reads through MiXCR, listing each CDR3 protein once. The sample shows roughly 400,000 distinct CDR3 sequences, 15% of them seen only once. As for time point: newly diagnosed GD, antithyroid drugs for less than 3 months. RNA isolated from PBMCs was used to make the TCR library. The same sample was also studied in work on T cells in Graves' hyperthyroidism and ophthalmopathy.

Specimen: peripheral blood mononuclear cells (PBMCs), collected at new diagnosis, from a patient treated with antithyroid drugs. These receptors were obtained from a woman in her thirties or forties with Graves disease.

The CDR3 loop reads CASRSSGGLVGYTF. Here the CDR3 DNA reads TGTGCCAGTAGAAGTAGTGGGGGCCTGGTTGGCTACACCTTC. This sequence joins TRBV19 and TRBJ1-2, with a weak D call TRBD1 (6 bases). CDR3 length equals 14 residues. V dropped 6 bases and J dropped 7 bases, with 18 bases sitting between them. Germline CDR1 is LNHDA and CDR2 is SQIVND (reference sequence).

The sample holds many counts of this clonotype. The CDR3 bases are TGTGCCAGCAGGAGGGTTGGACTAGCCGCCGAGCAGTACTTC. This encodes CASRRVGLAAEQYF. The chain joins TRBV25-1 to TRBJ2-7; TRBD2 aligns across 8 bases. In germline, CDR1 is MGHDK, CDR2 SYGVNS. This CDR3 has 14 residues. With V trimmed by 6 bases and J by 6 bases, 10 bases remained unmatched.

This clonotype was found many times. J is TRBJ2-1 and V is TRBV28; D not resolved. This CDR3 has 13 residues. The germline V and J ends were trimmed by 8 bases and 3 bases, with 11 bases remaining between them. Germline V lookup: CDR1 MDHEN, CDR2 SYDVKM. The CDR3 nucleotides read TGTGCCAGCCCCGGCTGGAACTACAATGAGCAGTTCTTC. This codes for CASPGWNYNEQFF. Supplemented by reference TRBV28 and TRBJ2-1, the full variable domain reads DVKVTQSSRYLVKRTGEKVFLECVQDMDHENMFWYRQDPGLGLRLIYFSYDVKMKEKGDIPEGYSVSREKKERFSLILESASTNQTSMYLCASPGWNYNEQFFGPGTRLTVL.

This clonotype was seen at least ten times. The gene calls are TRBV27 and TRBJ2-1; 7 bases fit TRBD1. This CDR3 comprises 16 residues. Germline V gene sequence: CDR1 MNHEY, CDR2 SMNVEV (reference sequence). J gave up 6 bases and V 6 bases, and 14 bases lay outside the gene matches. The CDR3 here is CASSLTGSFLINEQFF. CDR3 in DNA: TGTGCCAGCAGCCTGACAGGGTCGTTCCTAATCAATGAGCAGTTCTTC.

This clonotype was counted only a few times. The V call is TRBV18, the J call TRBJ2-7; 7 bases fit TRBD2. The V gene end was trimmed by 5 bases and the J gene end by 2 bases; junction bases not matched to a gene: 6. The CDR3 loop spans 14 amino acids. Per germline, CDR1 KGHSH and CDR2 LQKENI. The CDR3 loop is CASSRSGTPYEQYF. The CDR3 nucleotides are TGTGCCAGCTCAAGAAGCGGGACCCCCTACGAGCAGTACTTC.

This clonotype occurred many times. This rearrangement joins TRBV27 to TRBJ1-1, with D maybe TRBD1 (5 bases). The ends were cut back, 5 bases at V and 1 base at J, with 8 bases in the middle. Germline V gene lookup returns CDR1 MNHEY and CDR2 SMNVEV (reference sequence). This CDR3 has 13 residues. The CDR3 DNA sequence: TGTGCCAGCAGTGTAGGGACGAACACTGAAGCTTTCTTT. Encoded protein: CASSVGTNTEAFF.